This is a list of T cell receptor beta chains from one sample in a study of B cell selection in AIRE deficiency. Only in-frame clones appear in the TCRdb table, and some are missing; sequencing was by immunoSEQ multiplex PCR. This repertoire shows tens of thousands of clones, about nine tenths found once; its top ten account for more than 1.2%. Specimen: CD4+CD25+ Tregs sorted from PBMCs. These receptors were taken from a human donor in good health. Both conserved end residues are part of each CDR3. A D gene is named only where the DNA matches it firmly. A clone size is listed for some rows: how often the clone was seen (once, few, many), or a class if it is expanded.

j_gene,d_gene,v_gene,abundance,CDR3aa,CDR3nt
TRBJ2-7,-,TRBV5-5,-,CASSLGVSRYEQYF,TGTGCCAGCAGCTTGGGTGTCAGCCGCTACGAGCAGTACTTC
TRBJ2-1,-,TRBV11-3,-,CASSLYRDNEQFF,TGTGCCAGCAGCTTGTACAGGGACAATGAGCAGTTCTTC
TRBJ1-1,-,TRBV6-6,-,CASSYDRNAEAFF,TGTGCCAGCAGTTACGACAGGAATGCTGAAGCTTTCTTT
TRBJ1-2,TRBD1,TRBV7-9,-,CASSSGTAARVKNGYTF,TGTGCCAGCAGCTCGGGGACAGCCGCTCGGGTGAAGAATGGCTACACCTTC
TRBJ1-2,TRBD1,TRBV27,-,CASSYRTGGGYTF,TGTGCCAGCAGTTACCGGACAGGGGGTGGCTACACCTTC
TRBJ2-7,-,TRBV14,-,CASSQDLDEQYF,TGTGCCAGCAGCCAAGATTTGGACGAGCAGTACTTC
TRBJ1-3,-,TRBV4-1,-,CASSQDAIYF,TGCGCCAGCAGCCAAGACGCGATATATTTT
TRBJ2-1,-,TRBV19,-,CASSIGGNALNEQFF,TGTGCCAGTAGTATAGGGGGAAACGCCCTGAATGAGCAGTTCTTC
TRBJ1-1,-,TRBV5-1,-,CASSLEPTNTEAFF,TGCGCCAGCAGCTTGGAACCGACGAACACTGAAGCTTTCTTT
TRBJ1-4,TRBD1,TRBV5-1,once,CASSWDRKFPNEKLFF,TGCGCCAGCAGCTGGGACAGGAAGTTTCCTAATGAAAAACTGTTTTTT
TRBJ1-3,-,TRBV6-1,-,CASSPPGGWGNTIYF,TGTGCCAGCAGTCCGCCGGGGGGCTGGGGAAACACCATATATTTT
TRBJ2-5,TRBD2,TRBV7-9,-,CASRAGGKETQYF,TGTGCCAGCAGGGCGGGGGGGAAAGAGACCCAGTACTTC
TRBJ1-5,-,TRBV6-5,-,CASSYSGHSNQPQHF,TGTGCCAGCAGTTACTCCGGGCATAGCAATCAGCCCCAGCATTTT
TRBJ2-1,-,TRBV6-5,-,CASSLRWGSSYNEQFF,TGTGCCAGCAGTTTGAGATGGGGAAGCTCCTACAATGAGCAGTTCTTC
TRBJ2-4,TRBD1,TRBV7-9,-,CASSEVGTGMKYF,TGTGCCAGCAGCGAAGTAGGGACAGGGATGAAGTACTTC
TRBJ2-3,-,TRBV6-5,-,CASSSPSTDTQYF,TGTGCCAGCAGCTCCCCTAGCACAGATACGCAGTATTTT
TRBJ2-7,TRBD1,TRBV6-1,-,CASSDDRGPPYEQYF,TGTGCCAGCAGCGACGACAGGGGGCCACCCTACGAGCAGTACTTC
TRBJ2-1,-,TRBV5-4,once,CASSLDLANSYNEQFF,TGTGCCAGCAGCTTGGATCTCGCTAACTCCTACAATGAGCAGTTCTTC
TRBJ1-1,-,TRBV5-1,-,CASSSVVTDERYTEAFF,TGCGCCAGCAGCTCCGTGGTTACGGACGAAAGGTACACTGAAGCTTTCTTT
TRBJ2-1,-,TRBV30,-,CAWTGCSYNEQFF,TGTGCCTGGACTGGCTGCTCCTACAATGAGCAGTTCTTC
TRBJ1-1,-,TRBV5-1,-,CASRRDRVNTEAFF,TGCGCCAGCCGAAGAGACAGAGTGAACACTGAAGCTTTCTTT
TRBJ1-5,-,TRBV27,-,CASSSRGRYGQPQHF,TGTGCCAGCAGTTCCCGGGGGCGATATGGTCAGCCCCAGCATTTT
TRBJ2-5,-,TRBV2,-,CASRDSTRFQETQYF,TGTGCCAGCAGGGATTCGACTAGGTTCCAAGAGACCCAGTACTTC
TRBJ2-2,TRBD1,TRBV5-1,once,CASSLQGLENTGELFF,TGCGCCAGCAGCCTACAGGGGCTGGAGAACACCGGGGAGCTGTTTTTT
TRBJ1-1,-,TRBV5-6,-,CASSLYRENTEAFF,TGTGCCAGCAGCTTGTACAGGGAGAACACTGAAGCTTTCTTT
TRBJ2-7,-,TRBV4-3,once,CASSQVRSGDEQYF,TGCGCCAGCAGCCAAGTCAGGTCCGGGGACGAGCAGTACTTC
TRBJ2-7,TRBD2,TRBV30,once,CAWRARLAGAFYEQYF,TGTGCCTGGCGCGCCCGGCTAGCGGGGGCCTTCTACGAGCAGTACTTC
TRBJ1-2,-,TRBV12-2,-,CASRPPKDYGYTF,TGTGCAAGTCGCCCCCCTAAGGACTATGGCTACACCTTC
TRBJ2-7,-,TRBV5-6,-,CASSVGGLSSYEQYF,TGTGCCAGCAGCGTGGGGGGGCTGAGCTCCTACGAGCAGTACTTC
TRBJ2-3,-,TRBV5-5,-,CASSFRGGTQYF,TGTGCCAGCAGCTTTCGAGGGGGTACGCAGTATTTT
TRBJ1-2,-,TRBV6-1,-,CASRGSSGYTF,TGTGCCAGCAGGGGAAGCTCTGGCTACACCTTC
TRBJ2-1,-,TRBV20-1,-,CSASHRVEQFF,TGCAGTGCTAGTCACCGGGTCGAGCAGTTCTTC
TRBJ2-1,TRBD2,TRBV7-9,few,CASSSLGGDNEQFF,TGTGCCAGCAGCTCCTTGGGAGGGGACAATGAGCAGTTCTTC
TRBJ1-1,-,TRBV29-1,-,CSSFPIGAPNTEAFF,TGCAGCTCTTTCCCCATCGGGGCCCCGAACACTGAAGCTTTCTTT
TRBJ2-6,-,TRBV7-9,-,CASSTSRLSGANVLTF,TGTGCCAGCAGCACAAGCAGACTCTCTGGGGCCAACGTCCTGACTTTC
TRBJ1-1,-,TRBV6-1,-,CASSSQAGSAAFF,TGTGCCAGCAGTAGTCAGGCGGGGTCGGCAGCTTTCTTT
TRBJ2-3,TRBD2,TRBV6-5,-,CASSISGTSTDTQYF,TGTGCCAGCAGCATTAGCGGGACTAGCACAGATACGCAGTATTTT
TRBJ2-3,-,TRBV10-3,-,CAISESRGVGTDTQYF,TGTGCCATCAGTGAGTCGAGGGGGGTAGGTACAGATACGCAGTATTTT
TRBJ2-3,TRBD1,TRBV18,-,CASSRTGSTDTQYF,TGTGCCAGCTCACGGACAGGGAGCACAGATACGCAGTATTTT
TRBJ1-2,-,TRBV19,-,CASSTAQGNAYGYTF,TGTGCCAGTAGCACCGCTCAGGGGAACGCCTATGGCTACACCTTC
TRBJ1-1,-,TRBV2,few,CASRTRRTEAFF,TGTGCCAGCAGGACCCGGAGGACTGAAGCTTTCTTT
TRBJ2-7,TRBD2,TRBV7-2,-,CASSSRPSGRGEQYF,TGTGCCAGCAGCTCAAGACCTAGCGGGAGGGGCGAGCAGTACTTC
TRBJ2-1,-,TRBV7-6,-,CASSSGWDGVNEQFF,TGTGCCAGCAGCTCCGGATGGGACGGAGTCAATGAGCAGTTCTTC
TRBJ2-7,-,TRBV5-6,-,CASSLVGVEQYF,TGTGCCAGCAGCTTGGTTGGTGTCGAGCAGTACTTC
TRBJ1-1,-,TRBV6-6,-,CASSYSEWGNTEAFF,TGTGCCAGCAGTTACTCCGAGTGGGGGAACACTGAAGCTTTCTTT
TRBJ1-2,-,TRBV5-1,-,CASSLDGRAGAGYGYTF,TGCGCCAGCAGCTTGGATGGAAGGGCGGGGGCGGGCTATGGCTACACCTTC
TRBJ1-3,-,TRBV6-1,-,CASSEMRASGNTIYF,TGTGCCAGCAGTGAGATGAGGGCGTCTGGAAACACCATATATTTT
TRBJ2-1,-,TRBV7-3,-,CASSLNGVGVYNEQFF,TGTGCCAGCAGCTTAAATGGGGTGGGGGTTTACAATGAGCAGTTCTTC
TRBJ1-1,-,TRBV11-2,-,CASSLGENTEAFF,TGTGCCAGCAGCTTAGGAGAGAACACTGAAGCTTTCTTT
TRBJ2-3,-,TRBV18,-,CASSPRVGADTQYF,TGTGCCAGCTCACCCAGGGTCGGGGCAGATACGCAGTATTTT
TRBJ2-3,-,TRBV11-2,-,CASSLDWSGITQYF,TGTGCCAGCAGCTTAGATTGGTCCGGGATTACGCAGTATTTT
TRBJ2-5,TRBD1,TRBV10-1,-,CASSPDRAETQYF,TGCGCCAGCAGCCCAGACAGGGCGGAGACCCAGTACTTC
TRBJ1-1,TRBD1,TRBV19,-,CASRVQGANTEAFF,TGTGCCAGTAGGGTACAGGGGGCGAACACTGAAGCTTTCTTT
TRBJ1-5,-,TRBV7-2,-,CASSQDRTQPQHF,TGTGCCAGCAGCCAGGACAGAACCCAGCCCCAGCATTTT
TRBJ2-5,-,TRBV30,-,CAWRDQAYQETQYF,TGTGCCTGGAGGGACCAGGCGTACCAAGAGACCCAGTACTTC
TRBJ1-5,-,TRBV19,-,CASSIRAPDQPQHF,TGTGCCAGTAGTATACGAGCACCCGATCAGCCCCAGCATTTT
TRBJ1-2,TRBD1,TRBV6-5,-,CASSTIGDRGNGYTF,TGTGCCAGCAGTACGATAGGGGACAGGGGGAATGGCTACACCTTC
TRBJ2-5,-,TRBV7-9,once,CASSLGSGRRETQYF,TGTGCCAGCAGCTTAGGGTCAGGTAGAAGAGAGACCCAGTACTTC